The rows below give T cell receptor beta chains drawn from one sample of a study of long-term antiretroviral therapy in people with HIV. Sequencing was performed with immunoSEQ multiplex PCR; in TCRdb, only in-frame clones are kept and a portion is missing. The sample comprises approximately 17,000 clones, 70% to 90% of which are singletons, and 4% to 5.5% rests with the top ten. Sample: unsorted PBMCs, taken 0.1 years before starting antiretroviral therapy. These receptors came from a man younger than 30 with HIV. Both conserved end residues are part of each CDR3. A D gene is named only where the DNA matches it firmly. Only some rows state a clone size, as once, few, many or a class for expanded clones.

abundance: few; v_gene: TRBV29-1; j_gene: TRBJ1-2; d_gene: TRBD1; len: 15; CDR3aa: CSARDSKWRDYGYTF; CDR3nt: TGCAGCGCTCGGGACAGTAAATGGAGGGACTATGGCTACACCTTC
abundance: -; v_gene: TRBV27; j_gene: TRBJ1-5; d_gene: -; len: 17; CDR3aa: CASSLFPSGSGNQPQHF; CDR3nt: TGTGCCAGCAGTTTATTTCCCTCAGGGAGCGGCAATCAGCCCCAGCATTTT
abundance: -; v_gene: TRBV6-4; j_gene: TRBJ2-6; d_gene: TRBD1; len: 24; CDR3aa: CASSVSPPGWTGKASSSGANVLTF; CDR3nt: TGTGCCAGCAGTGTCTCCCCACCCGGGTGGACAGGGAAAGCCTCCTCTTCTGGGGCCAACGTCCTGACTTTC
abundance: -; v_gene: TRBV14; j_gene: TRBJ2-2; d_gene: -; len: 16; CDR3aa: CASSQAGERETGELFF; CDR3nt: TGTGCCAGCAGCCAAGCAGGGGAGAGAGAGACCGGGGAGCTGTTTTTT
abundance: -; v_gene: TRBV4-3; j_gene: TRBJ1-2; d_gene: -; len: 15; CDR3aa: CASSQDTKRLYGYTF; CDR3nt: TGCGCCAGCAGCCAAGACACTAAAAGGCTTTATGGCTACACCTTC
abundance: -; v_gene: TRBV29-1; j_gene: TRBJ2-7; d_gene: -; len: 15; CDR3aa: CSVVKFDRTLRQQYF; CDR3nt: TGCAGCGTTGTAAAGTTCGACAGAACTCTAAGGCAGCAGTACTTC
abundance: -; v_gene: TRBV7-2; j_gene: TRBJ2-6; d_gene: -; len: 15; CDR3aa: CASSLILAGANVLTF; CDR3nt: TGTGCCAGCAGCTTAATCTTAGCTGGGGCCAACGTCCTGACTTTC
abundance: -; v_gene: TRBV10-3; j_gene: TRBJ2-2; d_gene: TRBD2; len: 16; CDR3aa: CAISLEREGPSGELFF; CDR3nt: TGTGCCATCTCCCTAGAGCGGGAGGGCCCGTCCGGGGAGCTGTTTTTT
abundance: once; v_gene: TRBV7-2; j_gene: TRBJ2-2; d_gene: TRBD2; len: 16; CDR3aa: CASSPRVAGNTGELFF; CDR3nt: TGTGCCAGCAGCCCCCGGGTAGCGGGGAACACCGGGGAGCTGTTTTTT
abundance: medium-sized; v_gene: TRBV7-9; j_gene: TRBJ1-5; d_gene: -; len: 13; CDR3aa: CASSPLGNQPQHF; CDR3nt: TGTGCCAGCAGCCCCTTGGGGAATCAGCCCCAGCATTTT
abundance: -; v_gene: TRBV18; j_gene: TRBJ1-2; d_gene: -; len: 13; CDR3aa: CASSPTENYGYTF; CDR3nt: TGTGCCAGCTCACCAACGGAAAACTATGGCTACACCTTC
abundance: -; v_gene: TRBV6-5; j_gene: TRBJ2-1; d_gene: TRBD2; len: 15; CDR3aa: CASSPSGPIYNEQFF; CDR3nt: TGTGCCAGCTCTCCTAGCGGCCCCATTTACAATGAGCAGTTCTTC
abundance: -; v_gene: TRBV15; j_gene: TRBJ2-6; d_gene: -; len: 17; CDR3aa: CATSTRAGFSGANVLTF; CDR3nt: TGTGCCACCAGCACCCGTGCGGGTTTCTCTGGGGCCAACGTCCTGACTTTC
abundance: -; v_gene: TRBV5-6; j_gene: TRBJ1-1; d_gene: -; len: 13; CDR3aa: CASSLGLWTEAFF; CDR3nt: TGTGCCAGCAGCTTGGGCCTTTGGACTGAAGCTTTCTTT
abundance: -; v_gene: TRBV5-4; j_gene: TRBJ2-2; d_gene: -; len: 14; CDR3aa: CASSLGGSTGELFF; CDR3nt: TGTGCCAGCAGCTTGGGAGGGTCCACCGGGGAGCTGTTTTTT
abundance: -; v_gene: TRBV4-3; j_gene: TRBJ1-5; d_gene: -; len: 14; CDR3aa: CASSQDRSNQPQHF; CDR3nt: TGCGCCAGCAGCCAAGACAGGTCCAATCAGCCCCAGCATTTT
abundance: -; v_gene: TRBV28; j_gene: TRBJ1-3; d_gene: -; len: 15; CDR3aa: CASRRDTSSGNTIYF; CDR3nt: TGTGCCAGCAGGCGGGACACGAGCTCTGGAAACACCATATATTTT
abundance: -; v_gene: TRBV6-5; j_gene: TRBJ1-6; d_gene: -; len: 13; CDR3aa: CASRGANNSPLHF; CDR3nt: TGTGCCAGCAGAGGGGCAAACAATTCACCCCTCCACTTT
abundance: -; v_gene: TRBV6-5; j_gene: TRBJ2-7; d_gene: -; len: 15; CDR3aa: CASSSSGANHYEQYF; CDR3nt: TGTGCCAGCAGTTCCTCAGGGGCCAATCACTACGAGCAGTACTTC
abundance: few; v_gene: TRBV4-2; j_gene: TRBJ1-4; d_gene: TRBD1; len: 14; CDR3aa: CASSQGQGNEKLFF; CDR3nt: TGTGCCAGCAGCCAAGGACAGGGAAATGAAAAACTGTTTTTT
abundance: -; v_gene: TRBV29-1; j_gene: TRBJ1-2; d_gene: TRBD1; len: 13; CDR3aa: CSVESPGGYGYTF; CDR3nt: TGCAGCGTTGAATCGCCAGGGGGCTATGGCTACACCTTC
abundance: -; v_gene: TRBV5-6; j_gene: TRBJ1-2; d_gene: -; len: 15; CDR3aa: CASSIAWTAPDGYTF; CDR3nt: TGTGCCAGCAGCATCGCATGGACAGCTCCGGATGGCTACACCTTC
abundance: -; v_gene: TRBV28; j_gene: TRBJ2-5; d_gene: -; len: 14; CDR3aa: CASSSSERSETQYF; CDR3nt: TGTGCCAGCAGTAGCTCGGAGAGGTCGGAGACCCAGTACTTC